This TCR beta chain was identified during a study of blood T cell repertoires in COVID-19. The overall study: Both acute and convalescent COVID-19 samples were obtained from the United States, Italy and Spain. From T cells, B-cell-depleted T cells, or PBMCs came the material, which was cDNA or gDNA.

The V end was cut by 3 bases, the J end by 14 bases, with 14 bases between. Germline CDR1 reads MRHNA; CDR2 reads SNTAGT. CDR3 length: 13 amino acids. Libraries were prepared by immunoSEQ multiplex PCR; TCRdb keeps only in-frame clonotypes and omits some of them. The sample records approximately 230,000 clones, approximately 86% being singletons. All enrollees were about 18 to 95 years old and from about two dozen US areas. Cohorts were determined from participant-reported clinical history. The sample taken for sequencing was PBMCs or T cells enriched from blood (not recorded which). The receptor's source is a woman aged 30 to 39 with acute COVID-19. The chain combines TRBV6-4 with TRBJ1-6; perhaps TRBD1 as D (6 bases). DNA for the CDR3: TGTGCCAGCAGTGAAGGCACAGGGAGCACCCTCCACTTT. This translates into CASSEGTGSTLHF.